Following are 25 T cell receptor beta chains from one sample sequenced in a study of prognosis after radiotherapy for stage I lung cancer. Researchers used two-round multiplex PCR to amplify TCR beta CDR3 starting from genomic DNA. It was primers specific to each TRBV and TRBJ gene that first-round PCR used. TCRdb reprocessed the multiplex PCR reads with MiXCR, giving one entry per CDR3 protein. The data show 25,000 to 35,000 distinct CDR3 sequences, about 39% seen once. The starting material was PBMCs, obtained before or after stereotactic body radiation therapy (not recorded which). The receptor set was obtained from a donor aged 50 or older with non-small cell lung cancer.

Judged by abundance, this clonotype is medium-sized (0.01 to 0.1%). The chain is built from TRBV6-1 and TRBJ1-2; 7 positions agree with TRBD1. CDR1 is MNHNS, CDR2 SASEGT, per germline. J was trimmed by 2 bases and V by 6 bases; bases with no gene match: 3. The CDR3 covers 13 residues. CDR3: CASSGTANYGYTF. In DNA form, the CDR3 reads TGTGCCAGCAGCGGGACAGCAAACTATGGCTACACCTTC.

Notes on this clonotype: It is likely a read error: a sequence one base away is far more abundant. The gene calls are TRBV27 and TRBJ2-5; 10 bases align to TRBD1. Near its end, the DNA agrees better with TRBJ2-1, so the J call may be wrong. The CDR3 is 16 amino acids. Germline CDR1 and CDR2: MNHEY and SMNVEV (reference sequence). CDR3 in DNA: TGTGCCAGCAGTACCCGGGACAGGGGATCTGGATATGAGCAGTTCTTC. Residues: CASSTRDRGSGYEQFF.

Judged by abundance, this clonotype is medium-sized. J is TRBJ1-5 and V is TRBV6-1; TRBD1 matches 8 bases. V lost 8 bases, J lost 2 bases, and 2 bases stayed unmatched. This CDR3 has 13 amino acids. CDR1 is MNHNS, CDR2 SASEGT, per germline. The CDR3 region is CASLQGGNQPQHF. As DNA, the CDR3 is TGTGCCAGCTTACAGGGGGGCAATCAGCCCCAGCATTTT.

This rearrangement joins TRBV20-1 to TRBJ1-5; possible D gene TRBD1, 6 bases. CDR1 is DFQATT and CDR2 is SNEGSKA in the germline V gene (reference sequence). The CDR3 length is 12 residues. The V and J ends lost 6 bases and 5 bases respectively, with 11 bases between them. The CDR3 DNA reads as TGCAGTGCCCGTACAGGGTATCAGCCCCAGCATTTT. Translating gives CSARTGYQPQHF.

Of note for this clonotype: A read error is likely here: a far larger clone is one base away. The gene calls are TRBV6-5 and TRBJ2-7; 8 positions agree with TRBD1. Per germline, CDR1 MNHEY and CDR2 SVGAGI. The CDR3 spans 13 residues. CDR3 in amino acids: CASRDRVLWEHYF. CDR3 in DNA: TGTGCCAGCAGGGACAGGGTCCTATGGGAGCATTACTTC.

The CDR3 region is CATSRDFVMIGEQYF. CDR3 coding DNA: TGTGCCACCAGCAGAGATTTCGTTATGATCGGTGAGCAGTACTTC. This chain joins TRBV15 and TRBJ2-7; D not certain. Germline CDR1 LNHNV, CDR2 YYDKDF (reference sequence). The CDR3 length is 15 residues. V lost 0 bases and J lost 7, with 16 bases in between.

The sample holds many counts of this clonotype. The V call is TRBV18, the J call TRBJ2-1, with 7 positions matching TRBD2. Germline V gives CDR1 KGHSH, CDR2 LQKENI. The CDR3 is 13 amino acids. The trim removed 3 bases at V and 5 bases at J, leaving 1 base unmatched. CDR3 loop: CASSPLADNEQFF. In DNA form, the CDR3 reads TGTGCCAGCTCACCCCTAGCGGACAATGAGCAGTTCTTC.

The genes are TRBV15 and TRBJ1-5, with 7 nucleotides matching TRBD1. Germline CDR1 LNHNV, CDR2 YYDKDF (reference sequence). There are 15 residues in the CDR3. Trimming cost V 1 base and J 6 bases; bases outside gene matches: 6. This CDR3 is CATSRGRGGRQPQHF. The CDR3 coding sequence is TGTGCCACCAGCAGAGGGAGAGGGGGCCGTCAGCCCCAGCATTTT. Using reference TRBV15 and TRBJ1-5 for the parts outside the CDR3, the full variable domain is DAMVIQNPRYQVTQFGKPVTLSCSQTLNHNVMYWYQQKSSQAPKLLFHYYDKDFNNEADTPDNFQSRRPNTSFCFLDIRSPGLGDTAMYLCATSRGRGGRQPQHFGDGTRLSIL.

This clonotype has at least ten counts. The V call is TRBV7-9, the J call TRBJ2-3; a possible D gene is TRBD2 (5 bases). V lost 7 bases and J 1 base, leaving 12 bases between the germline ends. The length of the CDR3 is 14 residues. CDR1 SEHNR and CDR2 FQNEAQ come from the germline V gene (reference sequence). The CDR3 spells CASTPDGGTDTQYF. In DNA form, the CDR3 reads TGTGCCAGCACCCCGGACGGGGGCACAGATACGCAGTATTTT.

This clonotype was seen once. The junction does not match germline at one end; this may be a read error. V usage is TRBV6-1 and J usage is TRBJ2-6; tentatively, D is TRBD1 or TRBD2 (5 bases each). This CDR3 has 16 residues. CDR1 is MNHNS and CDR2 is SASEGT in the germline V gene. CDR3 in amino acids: CASSVSLGEGTNVLTF. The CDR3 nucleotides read TGTGCCAGCAGCGTGTCTTTGGGGGAAGGTACCAACGTCCTCACTTTC.

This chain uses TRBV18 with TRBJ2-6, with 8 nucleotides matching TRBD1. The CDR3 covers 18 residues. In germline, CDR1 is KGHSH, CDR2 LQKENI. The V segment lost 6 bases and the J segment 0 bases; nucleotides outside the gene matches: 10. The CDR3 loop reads CASSLKTGATSGANVLTF. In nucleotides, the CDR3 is TGTGCCAGCTCCCTTAAGACAGGGGCTACCTCTGGGGCCAACGTCCTGACTTTC.

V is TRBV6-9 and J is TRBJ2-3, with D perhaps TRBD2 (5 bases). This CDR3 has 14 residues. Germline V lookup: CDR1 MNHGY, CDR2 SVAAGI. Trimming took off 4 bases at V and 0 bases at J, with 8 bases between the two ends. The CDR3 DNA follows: TGTGCCAGCAGTTCCAGGACTAGCACAGATACGCAGTATTTT. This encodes CASSSRTSTDTQYF.

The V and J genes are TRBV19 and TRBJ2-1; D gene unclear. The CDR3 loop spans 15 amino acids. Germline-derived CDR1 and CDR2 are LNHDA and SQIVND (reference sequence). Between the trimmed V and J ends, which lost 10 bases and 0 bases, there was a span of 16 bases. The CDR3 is CAIRIYRPSYNEQFF. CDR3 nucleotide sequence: TGTGCCATTAGAATTTACAGACCCTCCTACAATGAGCAGTTCTTC.

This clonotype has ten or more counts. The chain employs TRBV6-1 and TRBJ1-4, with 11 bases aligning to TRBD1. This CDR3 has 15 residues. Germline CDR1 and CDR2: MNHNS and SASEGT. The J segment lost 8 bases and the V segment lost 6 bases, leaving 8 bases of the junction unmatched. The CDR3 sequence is CASSSGQGANEKLFF. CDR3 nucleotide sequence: TGTGCCAGCAGCTCAGGACAGGGGGCGAACGAAAAACTGTTTTTT.

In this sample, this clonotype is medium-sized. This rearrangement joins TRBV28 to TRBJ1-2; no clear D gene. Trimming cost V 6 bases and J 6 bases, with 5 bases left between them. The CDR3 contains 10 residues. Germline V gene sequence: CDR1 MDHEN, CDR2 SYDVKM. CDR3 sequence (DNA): TGTGCCAGCAGACTCAATGGCTACACCTTC. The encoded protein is CASRLNGYTF.

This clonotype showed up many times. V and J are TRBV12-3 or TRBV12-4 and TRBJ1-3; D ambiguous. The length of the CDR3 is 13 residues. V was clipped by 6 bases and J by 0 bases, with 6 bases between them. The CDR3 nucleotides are TGTGCCAGCAGACAGAGCTCTGGAAACACCATATATTTT. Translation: CASRQSSGNTIYF.

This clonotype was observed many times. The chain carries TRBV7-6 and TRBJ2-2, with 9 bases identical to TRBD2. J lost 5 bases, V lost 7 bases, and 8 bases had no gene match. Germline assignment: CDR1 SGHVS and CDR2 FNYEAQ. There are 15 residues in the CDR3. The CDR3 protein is CASKPALAGTGELFF. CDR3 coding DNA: TGTGCCAGCAAGCCCGCCCTAGCGGGAACCGGGGAGCTGTTTTTT.

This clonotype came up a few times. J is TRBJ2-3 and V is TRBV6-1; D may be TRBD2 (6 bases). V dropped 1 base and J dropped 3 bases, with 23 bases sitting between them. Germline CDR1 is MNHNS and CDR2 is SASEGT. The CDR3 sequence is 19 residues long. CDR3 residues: CASSEDESRGARETDTQYF. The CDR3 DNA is TGTGCCAGCAGTGAAGACGAAAGTAGGGGTGCGCGGGAAACAGATACGCAGTATTTT.

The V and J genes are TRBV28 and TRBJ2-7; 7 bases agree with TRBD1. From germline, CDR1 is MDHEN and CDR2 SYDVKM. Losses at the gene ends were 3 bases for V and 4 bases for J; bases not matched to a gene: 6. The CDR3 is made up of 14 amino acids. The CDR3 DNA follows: TGTGCCAGCAGTTTCCTGACAGGGAAGTACGAGCAGTACTTC. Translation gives CASSFLTGKYEQYF.

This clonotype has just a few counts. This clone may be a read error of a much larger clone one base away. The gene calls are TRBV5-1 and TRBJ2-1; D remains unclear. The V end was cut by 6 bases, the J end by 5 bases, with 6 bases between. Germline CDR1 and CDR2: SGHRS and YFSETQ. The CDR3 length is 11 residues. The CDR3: CASISNNEQFF. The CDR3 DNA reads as TGCGCCAGCATAAGCAACAATGAGCAGTTCTTC.

The CDR3 reads CASSTGWGETQYF. CDR3 sequence (DNA): TGTGCCAGCAGTACGGGATGGGGGGAGACCCAGTACTTC. V and J are TRBV6-2 or TRBV6-3 and TRBJ2-5, with D possibly being TRBD1 or TRBD2 (5 bases each). Deletions cut 5 bases from V and 5 bases from J, with 12 bases between. Per the germline V gene, CDR1 is MNHEY and CDR2 is SVGEGT. This CDR3 region has 13 residues.

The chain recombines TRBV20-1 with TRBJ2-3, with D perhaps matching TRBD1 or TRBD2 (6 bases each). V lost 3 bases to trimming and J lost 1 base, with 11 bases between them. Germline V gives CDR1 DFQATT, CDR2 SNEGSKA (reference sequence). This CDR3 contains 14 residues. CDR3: CSASSGAGTDTQYF. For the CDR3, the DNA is TGCAGTGCTAGTTCGGGGGCCGGCACAGATACGCAGTATTTT.

In nucleotides, the CDR3 is TGTGCCAGCAGCCCTAGACAGGGGGTAAACACTGAAGCTTTCTTT. As protein: CASSPRQGVNTEAFF. This rearrangement joins TRBV13 to TRBJ1-1, with TRBD1 identical over 9 bases. V lost 5 bases to trimming and J lost 2 bases; unmatched junction nucleotides: 6. The V gene's germline CDR1 is PRHDT and CDR2 FYEKMQ (reference sequence). This CDR3 is 15 amino acids long.

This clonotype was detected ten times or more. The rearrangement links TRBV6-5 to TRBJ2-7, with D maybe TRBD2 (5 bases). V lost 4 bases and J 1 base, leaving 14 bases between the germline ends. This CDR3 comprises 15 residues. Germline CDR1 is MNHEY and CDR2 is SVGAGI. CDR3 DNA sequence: TGTGCCAGCAGTTGGTCGGGTTCGGGGTCCTACGAGCAGTACTTC. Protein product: CASSWSGSGSYEQYF.

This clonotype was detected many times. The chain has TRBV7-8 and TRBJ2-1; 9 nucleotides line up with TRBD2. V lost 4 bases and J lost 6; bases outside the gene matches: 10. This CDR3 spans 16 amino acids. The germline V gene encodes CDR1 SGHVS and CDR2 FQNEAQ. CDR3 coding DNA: TGTGCCAGCAGCTCCGTCGTCCCTAGCGGGGCCAATGAGCAGTTCTTC. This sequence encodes CASSSVVPSGANEQFF.